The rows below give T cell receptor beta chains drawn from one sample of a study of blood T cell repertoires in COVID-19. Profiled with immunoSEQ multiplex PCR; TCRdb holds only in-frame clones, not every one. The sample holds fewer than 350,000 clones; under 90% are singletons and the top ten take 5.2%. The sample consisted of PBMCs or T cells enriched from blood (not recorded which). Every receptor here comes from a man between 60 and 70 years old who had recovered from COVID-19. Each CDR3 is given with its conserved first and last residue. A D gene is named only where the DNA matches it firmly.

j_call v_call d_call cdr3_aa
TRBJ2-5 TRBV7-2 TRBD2 CASSSYRLAWETQYF
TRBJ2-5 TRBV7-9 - CASSSGRPGETQYF
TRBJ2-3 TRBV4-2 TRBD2 CASSQGVAGGGDTQYF
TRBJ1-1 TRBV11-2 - CASSWFRRSQGLGTEAFF
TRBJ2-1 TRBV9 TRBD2 CASSVQPGLAGEQFF
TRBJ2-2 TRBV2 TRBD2 CASRSGTNTGELFF
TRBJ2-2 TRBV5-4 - CASSLAQGNTGELFF
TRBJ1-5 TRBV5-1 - CASSLYWGEPQHF
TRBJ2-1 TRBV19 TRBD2 CASRLAGVDNEQFF
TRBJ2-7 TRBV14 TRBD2 CASSQWTSGMYEQYF
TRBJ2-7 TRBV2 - CASSVIRAAGGAYEQYF
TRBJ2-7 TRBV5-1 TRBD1 CASGGQGSHEQYF
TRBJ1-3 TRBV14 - CASSRDLASSGNTIYF
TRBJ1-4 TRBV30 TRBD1 CAWRGTGVEKLFF
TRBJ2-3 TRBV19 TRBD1 CASSPDRGTGRDTQYF
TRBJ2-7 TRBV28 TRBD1 CASRPGTGIRGEQYF
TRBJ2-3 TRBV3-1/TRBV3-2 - CASSQEAVPLRYF
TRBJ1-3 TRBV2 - CASSPQGSGNTIYF
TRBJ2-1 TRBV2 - CASMKSGHRSSYNEQFF
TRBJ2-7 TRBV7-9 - CASSLETDEQYF
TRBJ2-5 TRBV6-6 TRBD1 CASSKGQGALETQYF
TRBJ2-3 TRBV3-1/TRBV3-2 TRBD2 CASRGTSGNTDTQYF
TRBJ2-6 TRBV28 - CASMRGANVLTF
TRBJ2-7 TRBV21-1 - CASSNRGGRAAEQYF
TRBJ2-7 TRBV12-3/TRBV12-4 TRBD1 CASRGQGDREQYF
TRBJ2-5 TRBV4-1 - CASSQEYNQETQYF
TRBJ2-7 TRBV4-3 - CASSPSRQGGYEQYF
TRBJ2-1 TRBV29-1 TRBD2 CSAPTSGRAVSTYNEQFF
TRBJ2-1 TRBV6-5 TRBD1 CASAPSGQRYNEQFF
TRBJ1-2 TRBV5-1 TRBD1 CASSLEGAGFGYTF
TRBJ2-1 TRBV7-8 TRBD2 CASSNPGLPDANEQFF
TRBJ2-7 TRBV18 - CASSLYTGVTYEQYF
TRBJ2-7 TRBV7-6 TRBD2 CASSLGPAGGPYEQYF
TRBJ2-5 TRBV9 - CASSYRDFQETQYF
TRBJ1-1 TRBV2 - CASRWAVMAFF
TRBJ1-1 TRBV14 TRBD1 CASSHRQGANTEAFF
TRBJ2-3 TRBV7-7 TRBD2 CASSLATGGLDTQYF
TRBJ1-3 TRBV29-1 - CSVGKSGNTIYF
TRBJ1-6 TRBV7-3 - CASSLMAGNSPLHF
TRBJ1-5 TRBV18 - CASSPLGSDQPQHF
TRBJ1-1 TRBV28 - CASRLRDFHTEAFF
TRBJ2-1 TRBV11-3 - CASSLGGSGTGNNEQFF
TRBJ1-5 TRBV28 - CASSLPRANQPQHF
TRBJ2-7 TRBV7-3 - CASSPTRGRPTTYEQYF
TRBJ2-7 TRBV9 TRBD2 CASSVEASGSSYEQYF
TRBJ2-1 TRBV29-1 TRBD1 CSVERDRGYNEQFF
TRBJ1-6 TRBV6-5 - CATKLDSAHSPLHF
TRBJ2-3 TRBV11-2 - CASSLAGTDTQYF
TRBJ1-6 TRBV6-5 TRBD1 CASSSGTDYSPLHF
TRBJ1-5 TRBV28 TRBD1 CASSPQGQGTNQPQHF
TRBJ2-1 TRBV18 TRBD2 CASSPPLAGGYNEQFF
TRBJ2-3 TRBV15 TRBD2 CATSSLRGSTDTQYF
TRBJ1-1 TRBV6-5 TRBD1 CASSYSIGAGGTEAFF
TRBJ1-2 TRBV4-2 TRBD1 CASSQAGTGNYGYTF
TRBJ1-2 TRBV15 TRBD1 CATSRGGTGIDYGYTF
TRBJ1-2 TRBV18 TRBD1 CASSPGTGANYGYTF
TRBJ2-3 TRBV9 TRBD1 CASSMRGPPTDTQYF
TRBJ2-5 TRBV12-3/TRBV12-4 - CASSLPGGKTQYF
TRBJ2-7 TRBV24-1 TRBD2 CATSDLGRERPYEQYF